A single sample is the source of the 10 T cell receptor beta chains below, sequenced in a study of T-cell reconstitution after alpha-beta-depleted transplantation in children. The library targeted TCRbeta and was prepared with unique molecular identifiers. MiXCR was run by TCRdb on the PCR reads, yielding one entry per CDR3 protein. The table shows about 270,000 distinct CDR3 sequences, with almost 10% occurring only once. The input for sequencing was PBMCs from the stem cell graft donor, taken from the stem cell graft. These receptors all come from a human donor who donated a stem cell graft to a child with SCID.

This clonotype showed up just a few times. The CDR3 nucleotides are TGTGCCAGCAGCCTAGAGGGACAGGGAATGTCGACCGGGGAGCTGTTTTTT. This sequence encodes CASSLEGQGMSTGELFF. The chain couples TRBV28 to TRBJ2-2, with TRBD1 matching over 9 bases. Germline V CDR1 and CDR2: MDHEN, SYDVKM. V lost 6 bases and J lost 5; bases outside the gene matches: 13. CDR3 length equals 17 residues. The full variable domain, with the rest looked up from reference TRBV28 and TRBJ2-2, is DVKVTQSSRYLVKRTGEKVFLECVQDMDHENMFWYRQDPGLGLRLIYFSYDVKMKEKGDIPEGYSVSREKKERFSLILESASTNQTSMYLCASSLEGQGMSTGELFFGEGSRLTVL.

This clonotype has just a few counts. This rearrangement joins TRBV9 to TRBJ2-5; D possibly corresponds to TRBD2 (6 bases). V was clipped by 4 bases and J by 0 bases, with 13 bases between them. This CDR3 is 15 amino acids long. CDR1 is SGDLS and CDR2 is YYNGEE in the germline V gene. The CDR3 protein is CASSRRGGDQETQYF. In DNA, the CDR3 is TGTGCCAGCAGCCGGAGAGGAGGGGACCAAGAGACCCAGTACTTC.

In this sample, this clonotype turned up a few times. This chain uses TRBV20-1 with TRBJ1-4, with 8 bases aligning to TRBD1. V lost 3 bases to trimming and J lost 8 bases; unmatched junction nucleotides: 11. The CDR3 extends over 15 amino acids. Germline V CDR1 and CDR2: DFQATT, SNEGSKA (reference sequence). DNA of the CDR3: TGCAGTGCTAGCATCGCTCAGGGGGCGGGAGAAAAACTGTTTTTT. Amino acids: CSASIAQGAGEKLFF.

In its sample, this clonotype was seen a few times. The V call is TRBV6-1, the J call TRBJ2-3, with 10 bases that match TRBD2. The trim removed 5 bases at V and 0 bases at J, leaving 8 bases unmatched. Germline V gives CDR1 MNHNS, CDR2 SASEGT. This CDR3 comprises 17 residues. Here the CDR3 reads CASSRSGGAFSTDTQYF. DNA for the CDR3: TGTGCCAGCAGTAGGAGCGGGGGGGCTTTCAGCACAGATACGCAGTATTTT.

V and J are TRBV20-1 and TRBJ2-7, with 7 bases that match TRBD1. CDR1 and CDR2 (germline): DFQATT, SNEGSKA (reference sequence). V shed 3 bases and J 2 bases; nucleotides not matched to a gene: 4. The CDR3 runs to 13 residues. DNA for the CDR3: TGCAGTGCTAGCGACAGGGACCCCTACGAGCAGTACTTC. Translation gives CSASDRDPYEQYF.

This clonotype has ten or more counts. V gene TRBV28 combines with J gene TRBJ2-5; possible D gene TRBD2, 6 bases. Germline CDR1 and CDR2: MDHEN and SYDVKM. CDR3 length equals 16 residues. V lost 2 bases and J lost 1, with 14 bases in between. The DNA of the CDR3 is TGTGCCAGCAGTTTAAACCCCGGGACTTTCCAAGAGACCCAGTACTTC. As protein: CASSLNPGTFQETQYF.

There are many counts of this clonotype. J is TRBJ2-7 and V is TRBV9; weak D call: TRBD1 (6 bases). The V and J ends lost 4 bases and 3 bases respectively, with 17 bases between them. CDR3 length: 15 residues. CDR1 is SGDLS, CDR2 YYNGEE, per germline. This chain's CDR3 is CASSQTPGAVYEQYF. Here the CDR3 DNA reads TGTGCCAGCAGCCAAACCCCAGGGGCGGTCTACGAGCAGTACTTC.

This clonotype was picked up a small number of times. The V and J genes are TRBV9 and TRBJ2-4, with TRBD1 identical over 8 bases. This CDR3 is built from 12 residues. Germline CDR1 SGDLS, CDR2 YYNGEE. V gave up 3 bases and J gave up 14 bases; unmatched junction bases: 7. CDR3 coding DNA: TGTGCCAGCAGCGCCGGACAGGGCCTCAAGTACTTC. It yields the protein CASSAGQGLKYF.

This clonotype appeared a few times. This chain links TRBV6-5 with TRBJ2-1; TRBD1 might be the D (6 bases). This CDR3 is built from 14 residues. CDR1 is MNHEY, CDR2 SVGAGI, per germline. V lost 2 bases and J 5 bases, leaving 10 bases between the germline ends. The CDR3 sequence: CASSYSAGDNEQFF. CDR3 bases: TGTGCCAGCAGTTACAGCGCAGGGGACAATGAGCAGTTCTTC.

This clonotype appeared a few times. CDR3 nucleotide sequence: TGCAGTGCTAGAGATGCCCGGACAGCTGAAGAGACCCAGTACTTC. Amino acid sequence: CSARDARTAEETQYF. This chain connects TRBV20-1 to TRBJ2-5; weak D call: TRBD1 (6 bases). The germline V and J ends were trimmed by 0 bases and 3 bases, with 14 bases remaining between them. Germline values: CDR1 DFQATT, CDR2 SNEGSKA (reference sequence). The CDR3 contains 15 residues.